These 16 T cell receptor beta chains originate from one sample sequenced in a study of beta chain features in type 1 diabetes (dated by TCRdb to the late 2010s). What the work shows at the level of the full study, not this receptor alone: In all four CD4+ subsets, TCRB CDR3 length was moderately but significantly shorter in type 1 diabetes patients.

For these receptors, no antigen is known. Libraries were constructed by the immunoSEQ multiplex PCR assay. All of the isolated RNA was reverse transcribed with the High Capacity cDNA Reverse Transcription Kit, so expressed TCRB transcripts were sequenced. TCRdb re-hosts the immuneACCESS table, in-frame sequences only. Its copies lack some clones; in the studies checked, an unresolved V gene accounts for under half of them, and the cause for the rest is not known. This sample comprises some 660,000 clones, about an eighth of them detected only once. The ten top clones hold 0.03% to 0.04% of the sample. The specimen sequenced was naive CD4+ T cells from blood. The cell subset or site label corresponds to: true naive CD4+ T cells. These receptors were obtained from a man aged 18 to 29 with type 1 diabetes.

In regard to this clone: The sample has other DNA sequences that encode this CDR3 too. The chain's CDR3 is CAWSVLGGNQPQHF. The CDR3 bases are TGTGCCTGGAGTGTACTGGGGGGCAATCAGCCCCAGCATTTT. V and J are TRBV30 and TRBJ1-5; TRBD1 might be the D (5 bases). The V gene lost 0 bases and the J gene lost 2 bases, with 8 bases spanning the gap. CDR3 length: 14 amino acids. From germline, CDR1 is GTSNPN and CDR2 SVGIG (reference sequence).

This clone turned up a few times. This rearrangement joins TRBV25-1 to TRBJ2-3; no firm D call. V gave up 2 bases and J gave up 1 base, with 10 bases separating them. The length of the CDR3 is 15 residues. In germline, CDR1 is MGHDK, CDR2 SYGVNS. The chain's CDR3 is CASSEIGPGTDTQYF. DNA for the CDR3: TGTGCCAGCAGTGAAATAGGGCCCGGCACAGATACGCAGTATTTT. The full variable domain, its missing parts supplied by reference TRBV25-1 and TRBJ2-3, is EADIYQTPRYLVIGTGKKITLECSQTMGHDKMYWYQQDPGMELHLIHYSYGVNSTEKGDLSSESTVSRIRTEHFPLTLESARPSHTSQYLCASSEIGPGTDTQYFGPGTRLTVL.

This clone showed up just a few times. The chain uses TRBV7-9 and TRBJ1-4, with D maybe TRBD1 (5 bases). The V and J ends lost 1 base and 7 bases respectively, with 16 bases between them. Germline V gene data show CDR1 as SEHNR and CDR2 as FQNEAQ (reference sequence). The CDR3 totals 16 residues. CDR3 protein: CASSLDGANRGEKLFF. The CDR3 nucleotides read TGTGCCAGCAGCTTAGACGGGGCGAATCGTGGTGAAAAACTGTTTTTT.

This chain uses TRBV5-1 with TRBJ1-4; weak D call: TRBD1 (5 bases). The germline V gene has CDR1 SGHRS and CDR2 YFSETQ. Deletions cut 4 bases from V and 6 bases from J, with 13 bases between. The CDR3 sequence is 14 residues long. CDR3 sequence: CASSAGTRDEKLFF. The CDR3 nucleotides read TGCGCCAGCAGCGCCGGGACCCGGGATGAAAAACTGTTTTTT.

The CDR3 DNA is TGCAGCGTCCGGGACGGGTCAGCGGAGACCCAGTACTTC. Its translation is CSVRDGSAETQYF. The chain uses TRBV29-1 and TRBJ2-5, with D perhaps assigned TRBD1 or TRBD2 (5 bases each). Trimming removed 6 bases at V and 5 bases at J, with 16 bases between. Germline lookup yields CDR1 SQVTM and CDR2 ANQGSEA. This CDR3 is built from 13 residues.

The chain recombines TRBV28 with TRBJ1-6; the D is unclear. Per the germline V gene, CDR1 is MDHEN and CDR2 is SYDVKM. This CDR3 is built from 15 residues. V lost 7 bases and J lost 10, with 20 bases in between. CDR3 residues: CASTSGGEGNSPLHF. DNA for the CDR3: TGTGCCAGCACCTCAGGCGGGGAAGGCAACTCACCCCTCCACTTT.

The chain recombines TRBV15 with TRBJ2-5; 13 bases fit TRBD2. Looked up from germline, CDR1 is LNHNV and CDR2 is YYDKDF (reference sequence). This CDR3 contains 20 residues. J gave up 5 bases and V 0 bases, and 15 bases lay outside the gene matches. The CDR3 reads CATSRDYGTSGNRGRETQYF. The CDR3 DNA is TGTGCCACCAGCAGAGACTATGGGACTAGCGGGAACCGCGGGAGGGAGACCCAGTACTTC.

In this sample, this clone turned up a few times. The chain joins TRBV7-9 to TRBJ2-2; 10 bases line up with TRBD1. The CDR3 has 16 residues. Germline V lookup: CDR1 SEHNR, CDR2 FQNEAQ (reference sequence). Trimming at V came to 5 bases and at J to 4 bases, leaving 7 bases not matched to a gene. The chain's CDR3 is CASSPRDRGFTGELFF. The CDR3 DNA sequence: TGTGCCAGCAGCCCCCGGGACAGGGGTTTCACCGGGGAGCTGTTTTTT.

The chain uses TRBV7-2 and TRBJ1-1; 10 bases are shared with TRBD1. The CDR3 spans 16 residues. In germline, CDR1 is SGHTA, CDR2 FQGNSA. The V segment lost 4 bases and the J segment 0 bases; nucleotides outside the gene matches: 5. The CDR3 nucleotides read TGTGCCAGCAGCTCCCAGACAGGGGGCATGAACACTGAAGCTTTCTTT. Translated, it gives CASSSQTGGMNTEAFF.

The chain joins TRBV7-2 to TRBJ2-3; perhaps TRBD1 as D (6 bases). The V end lost 7 bases, the J end lost 5 bases, and 10 bases lay between the germline ends. Germline CDR1 is SGHTA and CDR2 is FQGNSA. CDR3 length: 12 amino acids. The CDR3 reads CASTSTGDTQYF. The DNA for the CDR3 is TGTGCCAGCACCTCGACAGGAGATACGCAGTATTTT.

V and J are TRBV30 and TRBJ2-7, with 11 bases identical to TRBD2. The V gene's germline CDR1 is GTSNPN and CDR2 SVGIG (reference sequence). The CDR3 contains 17 residues. Losses at the gene ends were 3 bases for V and 7 bases for J; bases not matched to a gene: 17. The CDR3, as DNA: TGTGCCTGGAGAGAACGTCTAGCGGGAGGATCCCTCGAGGAGCAGTACTTC. Encoded protein: CAWRERLAGGSLEEQYF.

This clone was found a few times. This chain uses TRBV5-1 with TRBJ2-3; D not resolved. Trimming removed 0 bases from V and 2 bases from J, with 4 bases in between. Germline V gene data show CDR1 as SGHRS and CDR2 as YFSETQ. The CDR3 spans 13 residues. CDR3 in amino acids: CASSLGPTDTQYF. The CDR3 nucleotides are TGCGCCAGCAGCTTGGGCCCCACAGATACGCAGTATTTT. Based on the CDR3 plus reference TRBV5-1 and TRBJ2-3, the full variable domain is KAGVTQTPRYLIKTRGQQVTLSCSPISGHRSVSWYQQTPGQGLQFLFEYFSETQRNKGNFPGRFSGRQFSNSRSEMNVSTLELGDSALYLCASSLGPTDTQYFGPGTRLTVL.

This rearrangement joins TRBV14 to TRBJ2-5, with D hard to call. The CDR3 loop spans 17 amino acids. CDR1 is SGHDN and CDR2 is FVKESK in the germline V gene. V lost 0 bases to trimming and J lost 0 bases, with 14 bases between them. CDR3 nucleotide sequence: TGTGCCAGCAGCCAAGACGATACCGGTTGGTACCAAGAGACCCAGTACTTC. It translates to CASSQDDTGWYQETQYF. Filled out from reference TRBV14 and TRBJ2-5, the complete variable domain reads EAGVTQFPSHSVIEKGQTVTLRCDPISGHDNLYWYRRVMGKEIKFLLHFVKESKQDESGMPNNRFLAERTGGTYSTLKVQPAELEDSGVYFCASSQDDTGWYQETQYFGPGTRLLVL.

This chain connects TRBV29-1 to TRBJ1-1; D gene uncertain. Germline CDR1 reads SQVTM; CDR2 reads ANQGSEA. The CDR3 length is 12 residues. The ends were cut back, 7 bases at V and 3 bases at J, with 12 bases in the middle. The CDR3 coding sequence is TGCAGCGGACGGAGGGAGGACACTGAAGCTTTCTTT. Residues: CSGRREDTEAFF.

The rearrangement joins TRBV9 to TRBJ2-1; 11 bases agree with TRBD2. The CDR3 is 15 residues long. V lost 2 bases to trimming and J lost 6 bases; unmatched junction nucleotides: 4. Looked up from germline, CDR1 is SGDLS and CDR2 is YYNGEE. The CDR3 loop reads CASSVGTSGTNEQFF. For the CDR3, the DNA is TGTGCCAGCAGCGTGGGGACTAGCGGCACCAATGAGCAGTTCTTC.

The rearrangement joins TRBV7-9 to TRBJ2-5; D gene unclear. Trimming left V 1 base short and J 4 bases short, with 7 bases between. Germline assignment: CDR1 SEHNR and CDR2 FQNEAQ (reference sequence). The CDR3 consists of 13 residues. CDR3 nucleotide sequence: TGTGCCAGCAGCTTAGACGTGTCAGAGACCCAGTACTTC. This sequence encodes CASSLDVSETQYF.